This T cell receptor beta chain was documented in a study of T cell responses to AZD1222 COVID-19 vaccine. Sequencing was performed with immunoSEQ multiplex PCR; in TCRdb, only in-frame clones are kept and a portion is missing. This table has 130,000 or so clones, more than 75% appearing once. Findings and caveats of the study: Most donors were white British, females outnumbered males, and clonal diversity was possibly underestimated. Researchers took repertoire samples only after the peak T cell response had come.

A remark on this clone: Antigen unknown.

CDR1 and CDR2 from the germline V gene are LNHNV and YYDKDF (reference sequence). The CDR3 has 14 residues. The ends were cut back, 0 bases at V and 5 bases at J, with 11 bases in the middle. This receptor was identified in an adult in good health. V is TRBV15 and J is TRBJ2-7; D not resolved. Sequences were derived from peripheral blood, sampled on day 0 of AZD1222 vaccination. The CDR3 protein is CATSRDQARDEQYF. The CDR3 DNA sequence: TGTGCCACCAGCAGAGATCAAGCCCGGGACGAGCAGTACTTC.